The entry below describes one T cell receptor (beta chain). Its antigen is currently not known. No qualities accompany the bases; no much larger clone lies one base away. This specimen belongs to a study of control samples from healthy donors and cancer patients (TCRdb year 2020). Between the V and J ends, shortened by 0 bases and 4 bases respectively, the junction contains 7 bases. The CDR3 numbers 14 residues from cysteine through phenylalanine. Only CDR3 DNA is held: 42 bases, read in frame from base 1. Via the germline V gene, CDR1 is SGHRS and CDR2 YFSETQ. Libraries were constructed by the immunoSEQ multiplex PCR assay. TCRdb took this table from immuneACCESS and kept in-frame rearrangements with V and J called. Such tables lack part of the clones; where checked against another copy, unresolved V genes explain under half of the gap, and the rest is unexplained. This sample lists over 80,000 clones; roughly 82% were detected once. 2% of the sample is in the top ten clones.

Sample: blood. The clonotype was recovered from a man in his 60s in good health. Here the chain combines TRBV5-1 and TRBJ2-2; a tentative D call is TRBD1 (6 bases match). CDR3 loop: CASSLEGVTGELFF. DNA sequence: TGCGCCAGCAGCTTGGAGGGGGTCACCGGGGAGCTGTTTTTT. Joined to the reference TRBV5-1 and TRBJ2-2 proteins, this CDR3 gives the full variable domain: KAGVTQTPRYLIKTRGQQVTLSCSPISGHRSVSWYQQTPGQGLQFLFEYFSETQRNKGNFPGRFSGRQFSNSRSEMNVSTLELGDSALYLCASSLEGVTGELFFGEGSRLTVL.